This T cell receptor beta chain was identified in a study of T-cell reconstitution after alpha-beta-depleted transplantation in children. In this sample, this clonotype turned up a few times. Library preparation (for TCRbeta) was performed with unique molecular identifiers. Using its own MiXCR run on the PCR reads, TCRdb lists one record per CDR3 protein. The repertoire holds around 380,000 distinct CDR3 sequences, with under 13% as singletons. From germline, CDR1 is LGHDT and CDR2 YNNKEL (reference sequence). The CDR3 is made up of 15 amino acids. Germline trimming cut 4 bases from V and 4 bases from J; bases unmatched to any gene: 9.

The chain is built from TRBV3-1 and TRBJ2-7; 8 nucleotides match TRBD2. The TCR comes from a human donor who donated a stem cell graft to a child with acute myeloid leukemia. The sequenced sample was PBMCs from the stem cell graft donor, obtained from the stem cell graft. The CDR3 DNA reads as TGTGCCAGCAGCCTCCGGGGTAGCGGGAAATACGAGCAGTACTTC. It translates to CASSLRGSGKYEQYF.